The next 24 T cell receptor beta chains were all read from a single sample in a study of blood T cell repertoires in COVID-19. The method was immunoSEQ multiplex PCR; TCRdb's version includes in-frame clones alone and lacks a portion of them. The table has approximately 360,000 clones, approximately 90% seen once; the top ten hold 0.9% to 1%. Sequencing input: PBMCs or T cells enriched from blood (not recorded which). These receptors were collected from a woman in her 30s with acute COVID-19.

In nucleotides, the CDR3 is TGTGCCAGCAGTCCCCAACTCTATGGACAGGGTCTGAATGAGCAGTTCTTC. Translating gives CASSPQLYGQGLNEQFF. V and J are TRBV27 and TRBJ2-1, with 8 bases that match TRBD1. The V segment lost 5 bases and the J segment 7 bases; nucleotides outside the gene matches: 16. This CDR3 has 17 amino acids. CDR1 and CDR2 (germline): MNHEY, SMNVEV (reference sequence).

V is TRBV30 and J is TRBJ1-1; 8 nucleotides line up with TRBD1. Germline V gene sequence: CDR1 GTSNPN, CDR2 SVGIG (reference sequence). V was clipped by 4 bases and J by 2 bases; unmatched bases: 12. The CDR3 loop spans 16 amino acids. This chain's CDR3 is CAWTSQGALGNTEAFF. CDR3 coding DNA: TGTGCCTGGACGAGTCAGGGGGCCTTGGGTAACACTGAAGCTTTCTTT.

J is TRBJ1-4 and V is TRBV30, with D possibly matching TRBD1 (5 bases). Germline CDR1 is GTSNPN and CDR2 is SVGIG (reference sequence). CDR3 length: 15 amino acids. Trimming left V 2 bases short and J 7 bases short, with 17 bases between. CDR3 coding DNA: TGTGCCTGGAGTAGCCAGGGTGGATTAGGTGAAAAACTGTTTTTT. Residues: CAWSSQGGLGEKLFF.

This sequence joins TRBV12-3 or TRBV12-4 and TRBJ2-7, with D tentatively TRBD1 (5 bases). The CDR3 runs to 13 residues. The V gene lost 2 bases and the J gene lost 6 bases, with 11 bases spanning the gap. The CDR3 bases are TGTGCCAGCAGTTTAAGTCCAGGGCTCGAGCAGTACTTC. Translated: CASSLSPGLEQYF.

This clone was seen a handful of times. The J gene is TRBJ2-7, the V gene TRBV18; TRBD1 matches at 9 bases. CDR1 and CDR2 from the germline V gene are KGHSH and LQKENI. CDR3 size: 15 residues. The J segment lost 4 bases and the V segment lost 5 bases, leaving 9 bases of the junction unmatched. CDR3 DNA sequence: TGTGCCAGCTCATCCCAGCGGGACAGGGCTTACGAGCAGTACTTC. Amino acid sequence: CASSSQRDRAYEQYF.

For the CDR3, the DNA is TGTGCCAGCAGCCAGGGCCGCACAGATACGCAGTATTTT. Translation: CASSQGRTDTQYF. The chain couples TRBV27 to TRBJ2-3; maybe TRBD1 (5 bases). With 6 bases removed from V and 1 base from J, the gap between germline ends came to 8 bases. Germline V gene lookup returns CDR1 MNHEY and CDR2 SMNVEV (reference sequence). This CDR3 region has 13 residues.

CDR3 nucleotides: TGTGCCACCAGTGATCGGACTAGCGGGGAACTCCAAGAGACCCAGTACTTC. Its translation is CATSDRTSGELQETQYF. J is TRBJ2-5 and V is TRBV24-1; 12 bases fit TRBD2. CDR3 length: 17 amino acids. J was trimmed by 1 base and V by 3 bases; bases with no gene match: 5. Germline loops: CDR1 KGHDR, CDR2 SFDVKD.

The chain joins TRBV14 to TRBJ1-4; no reliable D call. The CDR3 is 15 amino acids. Trimming left V 4 bases short and J 7 bases short, with 16 bases between. Germline-derived CDR1 and CDR2 are SGHDN and FVKESK. The CDR3: CASSPFLSSGEKLFF. CDR3 sequence (DNA): TGTGCCAGCAGCCCTTTTCTCTCGAGCGGTGAAAAACTGTTTTTT.

The chain recombines TRBV5-1 with TRBJ1-1; maybe TRBD1 (5 bases). CDR1 SGHRS and CDR2 YFSETQ come from the germline V gene. The length of the CDR3 is 14 residues. The ends were cut back, 0 bases at V and 3 bases at J, with 9 bases in the middle. This chain's CDR3 is CASSLGGWDTEAFF. DNA of the CDR3: TGCGCCAGCAGCTTGGGGGGCTGGGACACTGAAGCTTTCTTT.

This clone was counted a single time. This chain joins TRBV7-9 and TRBJ2-3, with TRBD1 matching over 9 bases. Germline CDR1 and CDR2: SEHNR and FQNEAQ (reference sequence). The CDR3 contains 15 residues. V was clipped by 3 bases and J by 4 bases; unmatched bases: 5. DNA of the CDR3: TGTGCCAGCAGCTTCTCGACAGGGGGGGCAGATACGCAGTATTTT. Protein: CASSFSTGGADTQYF.

The chain employs TRBV5-1 and TRBJ2-2; 10 bases align to TRBD1. Losses at the gene ends were 1 base for V and 6 bases for J; bases not matched to a gene: 3. The CDR3 is made up of 15 amino acids. Germline V gene lookup returns CDR1 SGHRS and CDR2 YFSETQ. The CDR3 nucleotides are TGCGCCAGCAGCTTGCAGGGACAGGGGTCCGGGGAGCTGTTTTTT. Its protein product is CASSLQGQGSGELFF.

The V gene is TRBV7-7, the J gene TRBJ2-5; D perhaps matches TRBD1 (5 bases). The germline V gene encodes CDR1 SSHAT and CDR2 FNYEAQ (reference sequence). V lost 3 bases to trimming and J lost 2 bases, with 10 bases between them. This CDR3 is 14 amino acids long. CDR3 residues: CASSLAGQQETQYF. The CDR3 nucleotides read TGTGCCAGCAGCTTGGCAGGACAACAAGAGACCCAGTACTTC.

Only a few counts were recorded for this clone. J is TRBJ2-2 and V is TRBV2; 10 bases are shared with TRBD1. V was pared by 7 bases and J by 3 bases, with 2 bases of the junction left unmatched. Germline CDR1 and CDR2: SNHLY and FYNNEI. This CDR3 has 14 amino acids. CDR3 residues: CASNGQGDTGELFF. For the CDR3, the DNA is TGTGCCAGCAACGGACAGGGGGACACCGGGGAGCTGTTTTTT.

The chain has TRBV30 and TRBJ1-1, with 9 nucleotides matching TRBD1. This CDR3 has 16 amino acids. With V trimmed by 3 bases and J by 5 bases, 13 bases remained unmatched. Germline CDR1 GTSNPN, CDR2 SVGIG (reference sequence). Here the CDR3 reads CAWSRSDRGLRTEAFF. The CDR3 coding sequence is TGTGCCTGGAGCCGGTCCGACAGGGGGTTAAGAACTGAAGCTTTCTTT. Looking up the rest from reference TRBV30 and TRBJ1-1 gives the full variable domain: SQTIHQWPATLVQPVGSPLSLECTVEGTSNPNLYWYRQAAGRGLQLLFYSVGIGQISSEVPQNLSASRPQDRQFILSSKKLLLSDSGFYLCAWSRSDRGLRTEAFFGQGTRLTVV.

This chain links TRBV9 with TRBJ1-1; TRBD1 matches at 7 bases. The CDR3 is 18 residues long. V shed 3 bases and J 2 bases; nucleotides not matched to a gene: 16. Per germline, CDR1 SGDLS and CDR2 YYNGEE. CDR3 DNA sequence: TGTGCCAGCAGCGCCCTACGACAGGGAATTATTGGTAACACTGAAGCTTTCTTT. Translating gives CASSALRQGIIGNTEAFF.

The CDR3 DNA reads TGTGCCAGTAGTATCGGTTTCAATCAGCCCCAGCATTTT. Its translation: CASSIGFNQPQHF. This rearrangement joins TRBV19 to TRBJ1-5, with D unclear. Germline V gene data show CDR1 as LNHDA and CDR2 as SQIVND (reference sequence). V was clipped by 3 bases and J by 3 bases, with 6 bases between them. This CDR3 has 13 amino acids.

V gene TRBV10-3 combines with J gene TRBJ2-6, with 10 bases identical to TRBD1. The CDR3 runs 17 residues. Germline V gives CDR1 ENHRY, CDR2 SYGVKD. V lost 6 bases and J lost 0; bases outside the gene matches: 5. In DNA form, the CDR3 reads TGTGCCATCAGGATCGGGACAGGGGACTCTGGGGCCAACGTCCTGACTTTC. It yields the protein CAIRIGTGDSGANVLTF.

The chain joins TRBV5-1 to TRBJ2-7; 7 bases map to TRBD1. The CDR3 loop spans 15 amino acids. The trim removed 5 bases at V and 3 bases at J, leaving 11 bases unmatched. CDR1 SGHRS and CDR2 YFSETQ come from the germline V gene. CDR3 DNA: TGCGCCAGCAGTCAATTGCCGGGACAGAGCTACGAGCAGTACTTC. This gives the protein CASSQLPGQSYEQYF.

The rearrangement joins TRBV5-1 to TRBJ2-5, with 8 bases aligning to TRBD2. CDR1 SGHRS and CDR2 YFSETQ come from the germline V gene. The CDR3 has 16 amino acids. V lost 5 bases and J lost 4; bases outside the gene matches: 13. CDR3 sequence reads: CASSSGRSGGRETQYF. In DNA, the CDR3 is TGCGCCAGCAGTTCTGGCCGAAGCGGGGGTAGAGAGACCCAGTACTTC.

This chain joins TRBV3-1 (or the pseudogene TRBV3-2) and TRBJ1-2; 8 nucleotides align to TRBD1. The germline gives CDR1 LGHDT, CDR2 YNNKEL (reference sequence). The V segment lost 0 bases and the J segment 5 bases; nucleotides outside the gene matches: 5. CDR3 size: 15 residues. The CDR3 protein is CASSQDGTGVYGYTF. The CDR3 region has the DNA TGTGCCAGCAGCCAAGATGGGACAGGAGTTTATGGCTACACCTTC.

This clone was detected only a few times. The chain has TRBV2 and TRBJ2-1; 12 bases align to TRBD2. This CDR3 spans 18 amino acids. V gave up 9 bases and J gave up 0 bases; unmatched junction bases: 12. The germline V gene encodes CDR1 SNHLY and CDR2 FYNNEI. In nucleotides, the CDR3 is TGTGCCAGTTCGGCTCTAGCGGGGGGGAGAATCTCCTACAATGAGCAGTTCTTC. Amino acids: CASSALAGGRISYNEQFF. Drawing the rest from reference TRBV2 and TRBJ2-1, the complete variable domain is EPEVTQTPSHQVTQMGQEVILRCVPISNHLYFYWYRQILGQKVEFLVSFYNNEISEKSEIFDDQFSVERPDGSNFTLKIRSTKLEDSAMYFCASSALAGGRISYNEQFFGPGTRLTVL.

This clone was seen just once. This chain links TRBV3-1 (or the pseudogene TRBV3-2) with TRBJ2-2; 9 nucleotides line up with TRBD1. From germline, CDR1 is LGHDT and CDR2 YNNKEL (reference sequence). Losses at the gene ends were 0 bases for V and 4 bases for J; bases not matched to a gene: 12. The CDR3 runs 19 residues. CDR3 in DNA: TGTGCCAGCAGCCAAGAAACAGGGGGCGATGTTGTTGGCACCGGGGAGCTGTTTTTT. Its protein is CASSQETGGDVVGTGELFF.

The CDR3 loop reads CAGNRGRSTDTQYF. The CDR3 region has the DNA TGTGCCGGGAACAGGGGCCGTAGCACAGATACGCAGTATTTT. V and J are TRBV28 and TRBJ2-3; 7 bases line up with TRBD1. The trim removed 11 bases at V and 0 bases at J, leaving 8 bases unmatched. This CDR3 is 14 amino acids long. Germline lookup yields CDR1 MDHEN and CDR2 SYDVKM.

This sequence joins TRBV24-1 and TRBJ1-2; 9 nucleotides agree with TRBD1. This CDR3 region has 15 residues. The V gene's germline CDR1 is KGHDR and CDR2 SFDVKD. With 3 bases clipped from V and 2 bases from J, the junction kept 3 bases outside the gene matches. CDR3 amino acids: CATSDPGQGNYGYTF. The CDR3 coding sequence is TGTGCCACCAGTGATCCCGGACAGGGGAACTATGGCTACACCTTC.